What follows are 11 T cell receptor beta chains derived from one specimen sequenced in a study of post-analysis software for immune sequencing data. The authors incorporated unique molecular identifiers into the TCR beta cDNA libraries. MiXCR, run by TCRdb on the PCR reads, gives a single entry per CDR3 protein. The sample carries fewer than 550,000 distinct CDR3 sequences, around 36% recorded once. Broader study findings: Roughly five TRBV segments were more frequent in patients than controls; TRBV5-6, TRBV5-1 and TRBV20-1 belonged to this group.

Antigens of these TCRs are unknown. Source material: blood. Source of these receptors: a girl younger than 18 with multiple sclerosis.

Here the CDR3 DNA reads TGCGCCAGCAGCTTTACGCCGGGAGGAAACACCATATATTTT. Translated, it gives CASSFTPGGNTIYF. The chain employs TRBV5-1 and TRBJ1-3; D not certain. Germline CDR1 is SGHRS and CDR2 is YFSETQ. This CDR3 spans 14 amino acids. V was shortened by 2 bases and J by 4 bases, with 10 bases between the two germline ends.

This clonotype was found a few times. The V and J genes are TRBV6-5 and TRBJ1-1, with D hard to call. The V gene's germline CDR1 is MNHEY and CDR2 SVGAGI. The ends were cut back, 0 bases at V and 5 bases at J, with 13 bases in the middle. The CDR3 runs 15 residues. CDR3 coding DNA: TGTGCCAGCAGTTACTCGGGCAACGCGGTAACTGAAGCTTTCTTT. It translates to CASSYSGNAVTEAFF.

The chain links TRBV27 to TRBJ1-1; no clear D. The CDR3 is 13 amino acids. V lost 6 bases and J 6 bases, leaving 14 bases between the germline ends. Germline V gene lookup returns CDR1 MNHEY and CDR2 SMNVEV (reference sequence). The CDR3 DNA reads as TGTGCCAGCAGAGGAGGGTTTGCGTCTGAAGCTTTCTTT. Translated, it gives CASRGGFASEAFF.

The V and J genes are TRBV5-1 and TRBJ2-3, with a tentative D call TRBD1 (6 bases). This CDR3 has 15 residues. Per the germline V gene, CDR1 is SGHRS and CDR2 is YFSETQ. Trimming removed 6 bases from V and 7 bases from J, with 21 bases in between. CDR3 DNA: TGCGCCAGCACCGAACGGACAGATCAGATGAATACGCAGTATTTT. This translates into CASTERTDQMNTQYF.

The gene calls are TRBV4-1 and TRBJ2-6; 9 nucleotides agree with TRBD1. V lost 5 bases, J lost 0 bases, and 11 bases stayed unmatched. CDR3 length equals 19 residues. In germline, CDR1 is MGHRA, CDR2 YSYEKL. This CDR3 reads CASSETGTGSFSGANVLTF. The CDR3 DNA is TGCGCCAGCAGCGAGACGGGGACAGGGAGCTTCTCTGGGGCCAACGTCCTGACTTTC.

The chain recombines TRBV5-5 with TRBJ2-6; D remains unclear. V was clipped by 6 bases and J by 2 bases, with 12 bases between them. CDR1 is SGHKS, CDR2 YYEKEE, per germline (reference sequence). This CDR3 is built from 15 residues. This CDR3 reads CASTSAIPGANVLTF. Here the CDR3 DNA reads TGTGCCAGCACCTCAGCCATCCCTGGGGCCAACGTCCTGACTTTC.

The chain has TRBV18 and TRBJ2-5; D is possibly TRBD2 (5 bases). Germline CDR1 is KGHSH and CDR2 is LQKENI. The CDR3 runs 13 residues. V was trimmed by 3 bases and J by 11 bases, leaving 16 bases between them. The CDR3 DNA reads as TGTGCCAGCTCACCCGGGGTATCTATGAAGCAGTACTTC. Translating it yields CASSPGVSMKQYF.

The chain's CDR3 is CASSQEGAYGYTF. The CDR3 coding sequence is TGTGCCAGCAGCCAAGAAGGGGCGTACGGCTACACCTTC. The chain has TRBV4-2 and TRBJ1-2; D is perhaps TRBD1 (5 bases). Germline V gene sequence: CDR1 LGHNA, CDR2 YNFKEQ. CDR3 size: 13 residues. V was clipped by 0 bases and J by 8 bases, with 10 bases between them.

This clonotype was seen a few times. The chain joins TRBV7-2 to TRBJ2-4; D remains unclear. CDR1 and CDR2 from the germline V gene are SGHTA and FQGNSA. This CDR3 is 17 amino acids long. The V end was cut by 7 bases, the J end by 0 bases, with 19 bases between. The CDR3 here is CASILTVSTLAKNIQYF. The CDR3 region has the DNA TGTGCCAGCATCCTGACGGTTTCGACTTTAGCCAAAAACATTCAGTACTTC.

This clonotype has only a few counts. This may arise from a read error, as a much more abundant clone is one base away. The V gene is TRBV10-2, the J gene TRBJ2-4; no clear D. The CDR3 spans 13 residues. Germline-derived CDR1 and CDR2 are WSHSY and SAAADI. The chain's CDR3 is CAGSPDQRNIQYF. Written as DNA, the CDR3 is TGCGCCGGCAGCCCGGATCAGCGAAACATTCAGTACTTC.

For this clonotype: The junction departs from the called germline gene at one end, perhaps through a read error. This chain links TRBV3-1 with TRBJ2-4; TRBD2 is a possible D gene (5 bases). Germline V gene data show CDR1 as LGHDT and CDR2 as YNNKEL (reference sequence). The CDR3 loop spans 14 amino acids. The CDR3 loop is CASSPRGRGNVQYF. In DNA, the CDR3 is TGTGCCAGCAGCCCCCGGGGTAGAGGAAACGTTCAGTACTTC.